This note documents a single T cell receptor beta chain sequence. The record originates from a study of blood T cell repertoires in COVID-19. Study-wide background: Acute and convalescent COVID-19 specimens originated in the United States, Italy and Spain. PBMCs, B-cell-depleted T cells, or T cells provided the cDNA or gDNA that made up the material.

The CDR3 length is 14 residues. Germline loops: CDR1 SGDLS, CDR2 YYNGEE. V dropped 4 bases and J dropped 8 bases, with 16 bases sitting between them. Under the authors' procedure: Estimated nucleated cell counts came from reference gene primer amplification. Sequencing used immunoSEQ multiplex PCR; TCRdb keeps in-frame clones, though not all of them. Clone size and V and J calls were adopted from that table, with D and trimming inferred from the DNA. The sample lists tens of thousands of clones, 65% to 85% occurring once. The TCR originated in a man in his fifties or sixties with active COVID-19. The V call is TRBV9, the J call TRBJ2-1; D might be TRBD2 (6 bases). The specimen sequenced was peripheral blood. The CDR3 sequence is CASSHSRSGYEQFF. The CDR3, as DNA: TGTGCCAGCAGCCACAGTCGGAGCGGGTATGAGCAGTTCTTC.